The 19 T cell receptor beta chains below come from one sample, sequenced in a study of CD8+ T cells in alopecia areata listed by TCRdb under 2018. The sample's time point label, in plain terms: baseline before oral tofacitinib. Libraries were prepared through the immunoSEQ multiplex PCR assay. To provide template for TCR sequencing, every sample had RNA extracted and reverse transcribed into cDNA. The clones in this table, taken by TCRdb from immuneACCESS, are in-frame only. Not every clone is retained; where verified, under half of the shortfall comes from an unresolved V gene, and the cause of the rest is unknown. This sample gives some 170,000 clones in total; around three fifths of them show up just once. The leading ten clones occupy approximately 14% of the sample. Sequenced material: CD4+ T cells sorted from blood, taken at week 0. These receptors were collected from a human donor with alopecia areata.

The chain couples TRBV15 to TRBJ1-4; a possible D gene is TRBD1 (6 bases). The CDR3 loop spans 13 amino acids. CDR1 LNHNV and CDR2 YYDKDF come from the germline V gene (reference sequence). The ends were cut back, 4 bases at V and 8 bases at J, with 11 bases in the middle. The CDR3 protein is CATSTAGTEKLFF. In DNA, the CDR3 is TGTGCCACCAGCACTGCGGGGACAGAAAAACTGTTTTTT.

The CDR3 DNA reads TGTGCCAGCATCCCCCCACGCAGGGGGAACACTGAAGCTTTCTTT. Residues: CASIPPRRGNTEAFF. The chain carries TRBV6-5 and TRBJ1-1, with D possibly being TRBD1 (6 bases). Trimming took off 7 bases at V and 1 base at J, with 16 bases between the two ends. In germline, CDR1 is MNHEY, CDR2 SVGAGI. The CDR3 has 15 amino acids.

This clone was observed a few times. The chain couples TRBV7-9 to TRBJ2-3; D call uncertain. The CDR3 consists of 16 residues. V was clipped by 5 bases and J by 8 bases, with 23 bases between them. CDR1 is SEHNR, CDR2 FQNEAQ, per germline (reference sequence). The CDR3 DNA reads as TGTGCCAGCAGCCCCCCGTCCATCCGTCCATCGAGTACGCAGTATTTT. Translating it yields CASSPPSIRPSSTQYF.

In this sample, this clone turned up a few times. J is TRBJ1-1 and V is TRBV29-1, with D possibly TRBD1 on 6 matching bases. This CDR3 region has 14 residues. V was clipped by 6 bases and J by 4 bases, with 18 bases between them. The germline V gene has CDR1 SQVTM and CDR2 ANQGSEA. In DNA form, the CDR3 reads TGCAGCGTCCAAGGGGGGATTGGGGCCACTGAAGCTTTCTTT. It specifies CSVQGGIGATEAFF.

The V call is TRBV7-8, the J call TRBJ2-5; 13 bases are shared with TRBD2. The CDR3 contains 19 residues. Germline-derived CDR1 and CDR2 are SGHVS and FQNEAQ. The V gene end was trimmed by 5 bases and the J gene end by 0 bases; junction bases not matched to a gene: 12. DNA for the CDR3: TGTGCCAGCAGCCAAAGGACTAGCGGGGGACCCGGGTACCAAGAGACCCAGTACTTC. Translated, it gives CASSQRTSGGPGYQETQYF.

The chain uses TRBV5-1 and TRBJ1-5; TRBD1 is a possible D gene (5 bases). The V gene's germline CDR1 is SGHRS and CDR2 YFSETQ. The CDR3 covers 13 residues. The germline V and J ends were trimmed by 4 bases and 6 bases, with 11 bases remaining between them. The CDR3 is CASSMAGGQPQHF. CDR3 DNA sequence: TGCGCCAGCAGCATGGCCGGGGGTCAGCCCCAGCATTTT.

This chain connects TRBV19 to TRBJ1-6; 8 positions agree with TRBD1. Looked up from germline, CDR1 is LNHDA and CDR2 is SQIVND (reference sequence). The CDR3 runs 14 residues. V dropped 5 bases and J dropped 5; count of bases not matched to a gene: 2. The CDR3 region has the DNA TGTGCCAGTAGTCAGACAGGGGATAATTCACCCCTCCACTTT. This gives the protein CASSQTGDNSPLHF.

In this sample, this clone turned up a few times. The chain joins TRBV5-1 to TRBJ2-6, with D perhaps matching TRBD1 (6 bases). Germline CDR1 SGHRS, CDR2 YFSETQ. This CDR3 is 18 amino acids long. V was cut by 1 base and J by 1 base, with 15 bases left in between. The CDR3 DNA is TGCGCCAGCAGCTTGTGGGGGACAAGTGTTTCTGGGGCCAACGTCCTGACTTTC. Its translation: CASSLWGTSVSGANVLTF.

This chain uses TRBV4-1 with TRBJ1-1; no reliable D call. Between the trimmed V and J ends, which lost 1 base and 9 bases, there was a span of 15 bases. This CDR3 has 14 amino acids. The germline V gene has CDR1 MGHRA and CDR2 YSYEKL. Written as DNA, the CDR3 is TGCGCCAGCAGCCAAGCAAGTCAGGAAACCAAAGCTTTCTTT. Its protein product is CASSQASQETKAFF.

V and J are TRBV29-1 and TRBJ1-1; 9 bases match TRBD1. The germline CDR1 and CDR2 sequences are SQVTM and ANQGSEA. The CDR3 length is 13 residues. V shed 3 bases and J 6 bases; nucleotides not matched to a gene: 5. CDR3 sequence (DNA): TGCAGCGTTGACCGGGACAGGGAGTCTGAAGCTTTCTTT. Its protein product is CSVDRDRESEAFF.

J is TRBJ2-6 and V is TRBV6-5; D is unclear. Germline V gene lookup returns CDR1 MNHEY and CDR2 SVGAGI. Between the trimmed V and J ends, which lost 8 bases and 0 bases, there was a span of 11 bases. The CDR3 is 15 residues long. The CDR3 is CASRPVFSGANVLTF. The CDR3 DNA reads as TGTGCCAGCCGTCCAGTGTTCTCTGGGGCCAACGTCCTGACTTTC.

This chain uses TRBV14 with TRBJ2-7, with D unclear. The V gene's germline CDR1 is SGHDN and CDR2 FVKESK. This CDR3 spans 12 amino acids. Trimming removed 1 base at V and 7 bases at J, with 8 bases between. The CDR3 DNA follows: TGTGCCAGCAGCCAAGTTCAGTGGGAGCAGTACTTC. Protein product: CASSQVQWEQYF. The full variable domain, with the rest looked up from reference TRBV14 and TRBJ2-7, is EAGVTQFPSHSVIEKGQTVTLRCDPISGHDNLYWYRRVMGKEIKFLLHFVKESKQDESGMPNNRFLAERTGGTYSTLKVQPAELEDSGVYFCASSQVQWEQYFGPGTRLTVT.

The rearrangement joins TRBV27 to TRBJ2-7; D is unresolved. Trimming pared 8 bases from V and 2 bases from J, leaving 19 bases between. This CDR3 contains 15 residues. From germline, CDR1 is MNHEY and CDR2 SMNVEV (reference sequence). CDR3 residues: CASYSSGLSTYEQYF. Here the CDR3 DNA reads TGTGCCAGCTATTCCTCCGGTTTGTCCACCTACGAGCAGTACTTC.

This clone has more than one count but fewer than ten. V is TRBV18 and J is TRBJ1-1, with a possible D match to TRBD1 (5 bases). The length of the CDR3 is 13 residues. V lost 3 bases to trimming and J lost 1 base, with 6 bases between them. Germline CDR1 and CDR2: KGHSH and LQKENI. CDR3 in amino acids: CASSPGPNTEAFF. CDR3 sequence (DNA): TGTGCCAGCTCACCGGGGCCGAACACTGAAGCTTTCTTT.

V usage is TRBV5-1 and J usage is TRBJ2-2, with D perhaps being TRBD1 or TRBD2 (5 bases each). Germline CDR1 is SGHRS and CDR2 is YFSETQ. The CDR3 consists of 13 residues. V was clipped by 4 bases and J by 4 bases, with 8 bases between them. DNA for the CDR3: TGCGCCAGCAGCGGGACCACCACCGGGGAGCTGTTTTTT. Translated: CASSGTTTGELFF.

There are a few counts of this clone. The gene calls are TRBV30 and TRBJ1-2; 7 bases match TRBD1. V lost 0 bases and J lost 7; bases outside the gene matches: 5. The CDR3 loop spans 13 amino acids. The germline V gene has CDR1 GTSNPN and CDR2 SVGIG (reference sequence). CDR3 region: CAWSVPQGLGYTF. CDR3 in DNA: TGTGCCTGGAGTGTACCACAGGGGCTTGGCTACACCTTC.

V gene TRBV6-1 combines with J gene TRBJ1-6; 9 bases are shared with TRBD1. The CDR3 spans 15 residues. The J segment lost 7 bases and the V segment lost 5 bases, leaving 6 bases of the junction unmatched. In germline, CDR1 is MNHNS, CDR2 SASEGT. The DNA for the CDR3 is TGTGCCAGCAGTAGCGCCGGGACAGGGAATTCACCCCTCCACTTT. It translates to CASSSAGTGNSPLHF.

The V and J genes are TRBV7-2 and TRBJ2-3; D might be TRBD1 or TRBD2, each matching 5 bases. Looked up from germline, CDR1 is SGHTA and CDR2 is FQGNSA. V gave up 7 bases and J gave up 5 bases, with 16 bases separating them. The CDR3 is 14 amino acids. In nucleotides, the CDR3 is TGTGCCAGCACCCCGGGGCTGAAGATAGATACGCAGTATTTT. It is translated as CASTPGLKIDTQYF.

CDR3 loop: CAWSHLQGPGANVLTF. In DNA, the CDR3 is TGTGCCTGGAGTCACCTACAGGGGCCTGGGGCCAACGTCCTGACTTTC. The chain carries TRBV30 and TRBJ2-6; TRBD1 agrees at 7 bases. The CDR3 extends over 16 amino acids. V dropped 2 bases and J dropped 2; count of bases not matched to a gene: 6. CDR1 GTSNPN and CDR2 SVGIG come from the germline V gene (reference sequence).